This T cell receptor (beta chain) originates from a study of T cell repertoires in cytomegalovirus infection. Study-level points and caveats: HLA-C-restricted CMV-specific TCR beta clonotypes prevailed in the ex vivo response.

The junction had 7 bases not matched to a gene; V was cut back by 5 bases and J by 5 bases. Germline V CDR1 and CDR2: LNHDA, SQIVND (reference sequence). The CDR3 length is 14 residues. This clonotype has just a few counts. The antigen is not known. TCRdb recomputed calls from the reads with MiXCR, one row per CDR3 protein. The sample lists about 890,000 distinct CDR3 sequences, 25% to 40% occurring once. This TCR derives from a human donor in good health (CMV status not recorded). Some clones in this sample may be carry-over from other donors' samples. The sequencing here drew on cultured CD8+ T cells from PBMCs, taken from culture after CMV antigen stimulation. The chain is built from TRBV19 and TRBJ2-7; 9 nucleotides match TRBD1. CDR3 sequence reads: CASSPWDRADEQYF. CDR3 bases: TGTGCCAGTAGTCCATGGGACAGGGCAGACGAGCAGTACTTC.